This is a list of T cell receptor beta chains from one sample in a study of T cells in Graves' hyperthyroidism and ophthalmopathy. Each CDR3 protein gets one entry after TCRdb re-called the multiplex PCR reads with MiXCR. This table holds over 250,000 distinct CDR3 sequences, roughly an eighth found once. The source material was blood. The origin of the receptors is a woman aged 40 to 50 with Graves' ophthalmopathy. Each CDR3 is given with its conserved first and last residue. A D gene is named only where the DNA matches it firmly. A row's size may be missing; if present it is once, few, many or a size class.

J gene,clone size,D gene,V gene,CDR3 protein,CDR3 DNA
TRBJ1-1,many,NA,TRBV2,CASIQGGGGPEAFF,TGTGCCAGCATCCAGGGCGGGGGGGGGCCCGAAGCTTTCTTT
TRBJ1-4,few,NA,TRBV28,CASRKLDRTNEKLFF,TGTGCCAGCAGAAAACTGGACAGAACTAATGAAAAACTGTTTTTT
TRBJ1-4,few,NA,TRBV5-1,CASSLAGLTGEKLFF,TGCGCCAGCAGCTTGGCGGGCCTAACTGGTGAAAAACTGTTTTTT
TRBJ1-4,many,NA,TRBV6-1,CASSSSQGLYEKLFF,TGTGCCAGCAGTTCTTCACAGGGTTTGTATGAAAAACTGTTTTTT
TRBJ2-5,NA,TRBD2,TRBV7-7,CASREGGEATQYF,TGTGCTAGCAGGGAGGGTGGAGAAGCGACCCAGTACTTC
TRBJ2-2,many,NA,TRBV12-3/TRBV12-4,CASRRGGTGPNTGELFF,TGTGCCAGCAGACGGGGGGGGACAGGCCCGAACACCGGGGAGCTGTTTTTT
TRBJ2-2,NA,NA,TRBV20-1,CSARRFIRRTGELFF,TGCAGTGCTAGAAGGTTTATTAGGAGGACCGGGGAGCTGTTTTTT
TRBJ1-5,many,NA,TRBV19,CASSIDPNSNQPQHF,TGTGCCAGTAGTATAGATCCAAATAGCAATCAGCCCCAGCATTTT
TRBJ2-7,few,TRBD2,TRBV5-1,CASSFASGGYEQYF,TGCGCCAGCAGCTTCGCTAGCGGGGGTTACGAGCAGTACTTC
TRBJ1-1,few,NA,TRBV27,CAPGAATSNTEAFF,TGTGCCCCCGGGGCAGCAACTTCGAACACTGAAGCTTTCTTT
TRBJ2-2,NA,NA,TRBV18,CASSPIYPPELFF,TGTGCCAGCTCACCGATCTACCCGCCCGAGCTGTTTTTT
TRBJ2-1,many,NA,TRBV11-3,CASSSRGSPNEQFF,TGTGCCAGCAGCTCGCGGGGCTCTCCCAATGAGCAGTTCTTC
TRBJ2-1,once,TRBD2,TRBV3-1,CASSRAGEIYNEQFF,TGTGCCAGCAGCAGAGCGGGGGAGATTTACAATGAGCAGTTCTTC
TRBJ1-1,many,NA,TRBV20-1,CSATRNTEAFF,TGCAGTGCTACCAGGAACACTGAAGCTTTCTTT
TRBJ1-4,many,TRBD1,TRBV20-1,CSAPPTTTGGNEKLFF,TGCAGTGCTCCTCCGACCACGACAGGGGGCAATGAAAAACTGTTTTTT
TRBJ2-3,many,NA,TRBV7-9,CASSLDSLTDTQYF,TGTGCCAGCAGCTTAGACAGCCTCACAGATACGCAGTATTTT
TRBJ2-2,many,NA,TRBV5-1,CASRPENTGELFF,TGCGCCAGCAGACCCGAGAACACCGGGGAGCTGTTTTTT
TRBJ1-1,many,NA,TRBV12-3/TRBV12-4,CASSAHGLGTEAFF,TGTGCCAGCAGTGCCCATGGTCTGGGCACTGAAGCTTTCTTT
TRBJ1-2,NA,NA,TRBV20-1,CSAPGRGGYTF,TGCAGTGCCCCGGGAAGAGGTGGCTACACCTTC
TRBJ2-5,NA,NA,TRBV24-1,CATSDSSGRVYETQYF,TGTGCCACCAGTGATTCCTCGGGACGCGTGTACGAGACCCAGTACTTC
TRBJ2-1,NA,NA,TRBV20-1,CSARARRDIEINEQFF,TGCAGTGCTAGAGCCCGCCGGGACATCGAAATCAATGAGCAGTTCTTC
TRBJ2-7,few,NA,TRBV30,CAWSVSDGGTYEQYF,TGTGCCTGGAGTGTCTCGGACGGTGGGACCTACGAGCAGTACTTC
TRBJ2-7,NA,NA,TRBV5-5,CASYGRRYTYEQYF,TGTGCCAGCTATGGCAGGCGTTACACCTACGAGCAGTACTTC
TRBJ2-5,few,TRBD2,TRBV3-1,CASRVAGGQETQYF,TGTGCCAGCAGGGTAGCGGGAGGGCAAGAGACCCAGTACTTC
TRBJ2-1,many,NA,TRBV27,CASSFVSGPNEQFF,TGTGCCAGCAGTTTCGTCAGCGGGCCCAATGAGCAGTTCTTC
TRBJ2-1,NA,TRBD2,TRBV19,CASSIKSSSGSSYNEQFF,TGTGCCAGTAGTATTAAGAGCTCTAGCGGGAGCTCCTACAATGAGCAGTTCTTC
TRBJ1-5,few,NA,TRBV6-1,CASVIGAWSNQPQHF,TGTGCCAGCGTTATTGGGGCCTGGAGCAATCAGCCCCAGCATTTT
TRBJ2-1,many,NA,TRBV11-3,CASSWDSGSSYNEQFF,TGTGCCAGCAGCTGGGATAGTGGGAGCTCCTACAATGAGCAGTTCTTC
TRBJ2-1,few,TRBD2,TRBV7-9,CASSLGSSGVVVEQFF,TGTGCCAGCAGCTTAGGAAGTAGCGGGGTGGTCGTTGAGCAGTTCTTC
TRBJ1-5,many,TRBD1,TRBV7-2,CASSLAGTGLNQPQHF,TGTGCCAGCAGCTTAGCTGGGACAGGGCTAAATCAGCCCCAGCATTTT
TRBJ1-5,many,NA,TRBV28,CASSLFLGDQPQHF,TGTGCCAGCAGTTTATTTTTGGGGGATCAGCCCCAGCATTTT
TRBJ2-1,NA,TRBD2,TRBV28,CAGGPSSSGSPNEQFF,TGTGCCGGGGGGCCAAGTTCTAGCGGGAGCCCCAATGAGCAGTTCTTC
TRBJ2-7,NA,TRBD1,TRBV12-3/TRBV12-4,CASRPLRDSYEQYF,TGTGCCAGCAGGCCGCTCCGGGACAGCTACGAGCAGTACTTC
TRBJ2-3,many,NA,TRBV10-3,CAISEGRPTDTQYF,TGTGCCATCAGTGAGGGGCGGCCCACAGATACGCAGTATTTT
TRBJ1-2,many,NA,TRBV6-1,CASSPEGRYGYTF,TGTGCCTCCTCCCCAGAAGGAAGGTATGGCTACACCTTC
TRBJ2-5,many,NA,TRBV24-1,CATSEGNRDSLGETQYF,TGTGCCACCAGTGAAGGGAATCGGGACTCCCTGGGAGAGACCCAGTACTTC
TRBJ2-7,many,NA,TRBV11-3,CASSLSPLGIRYEQYF,TGTGCCAGCAGCTTATCCCCGCTGGGCATAAGATACGAGCAGTACTTC
TRBJ2-1,many,NA,TRBV27,CASSLEASAALGHPLFGEQFF,TGTGCCAGCAGTTTAGAAGCGTCGGCCGCACTGGGACATCCCCTCTTCGGGGAGCAGTTCTTC
TRBJ2-7,NA,NA,TRBV7-2,CASSSDPLKDEQYF,TGTGCCAGCAGCTCCGACCCCCTAAAGGACGAGCAGTACTTC
TRBJ2-7,few,TRBD1,TRBV3-1,CASSGRDRGRYEQYF,TGTGCCAGCAGCGGCCGGGACAGGGGGCGGTACGAGCAGTACTTC
TRBJ2-1,many,TRBD2,TRBV7-8,CASKGLGSYNEQFF,TGTGCCAGCAAAGGACTAGGATCCTACAATGAGCAGTTCTTC
TRBJ1-2,NA,NA,TRBV3-1,CASSPAGEYGGYTF,TGTGCCAGCAGCCCGGCGGGGGAATATGGCGGCTACACCTTC
TRBJ1-1,NA,NA,TRBV20-1,CSASGGRTQGATEAFF,TGCAGTGCTAGTGGTGGGAGAACCCAAGGGGCTACTGAAGCTTTCTTT
TRBJ2-1,many,NA,TRBV7-6,CASSLQGWSGFNEQFF,TGTGCCAGCAGCCTACAGGGTTGGTCTGGATTCAATGAGCAGTTCTTC